This TCR beta chain was obtained from a study of PD-1 blockade in classical Hodgkin lymphoma. General observations from the study: Repertoires differed for reasons still undefined, possibly disease activity or prior therapy.

The protocol was immunoSEQ multiplex PCR, while the TCRdb copy is restricted to in-frame clones and leaves out a portion. The sample holds more than 10,000 clones, approximately 91% seen once. Each patient relapsed following autologous stem cell transplantation, and prior brentuximab vedotin exposure differed. The CDR3 runs 17 residues. The V gene lost 0 bases and the J gene lost 0 bases, with 10 bases spanning the gap. The germline gives CDR1 SGHRS, CDR2 YFSETQ. This clone was picked up one time. Its antigen remains unknown. The TCR comes from a human donor with classical Hodgkin lymphoma. The chain recombines TRBV5-1 with TRBJ2-6; a possible D gene is TRBD2 (5 bases). The source was peripheral blood mononuclear cells (PBMCs), collected at baseline. The CDR3 DNA follows: TGCGCCAGCAGCTTGGCCGACCGGGGCTCTGGGGCCAACGTCCTGACTTTC. This translates into CASSLADRGSGANVLTF.